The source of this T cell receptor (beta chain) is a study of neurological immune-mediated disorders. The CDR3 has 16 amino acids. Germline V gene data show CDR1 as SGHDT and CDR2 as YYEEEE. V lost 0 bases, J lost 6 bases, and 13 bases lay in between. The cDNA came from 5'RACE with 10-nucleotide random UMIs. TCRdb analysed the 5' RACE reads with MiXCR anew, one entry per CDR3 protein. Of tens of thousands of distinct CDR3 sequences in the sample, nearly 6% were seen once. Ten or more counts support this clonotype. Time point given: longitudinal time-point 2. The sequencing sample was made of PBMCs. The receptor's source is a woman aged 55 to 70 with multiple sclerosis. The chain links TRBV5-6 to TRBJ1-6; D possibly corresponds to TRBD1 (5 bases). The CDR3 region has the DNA TGTGCCAGCAGCTTGGCCGCGGGGACCGGTAATTCACCCCTCCACTTT. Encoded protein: CASSLAAGTGNSPLHF. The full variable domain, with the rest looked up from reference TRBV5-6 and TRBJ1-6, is DAGVTQSPTHLIKTRGQQVTLRCSPKSGHDTVSWYQQALGQGPQFIFQYYEEEERQRGNFPDRFSGHQFPNYSSELNVNALLLGDSALYLCASSLAAGTGNSPLHFGNGTRLTVT.